This T cell receptor (beta chain) was obtained from a study of T cell responses to AZD1222 COVID-19 vaccine. Study-wide findings and caveats: The breadth and depth of Spike-specific TCRs increased once two AZD1222 doses had been given.

This table comes from immunoSEQ multiplex PCR, and its TCRdb copy is limited to in-frame clones, with some not included. The table includes 150,000 to 200,000 clones, around 94% detected once. A remark on this clone: As yet, its antigen is unknown.

This sequence was found in an adult in good health. The sample here was peripheral blood, taken on day 0 of AZD1222 vaccination.

CDR3 loop: CASSAWDTEAFF. The CDR3 nucleotides read TGTGCCAGCAGCGCCTGGGACACTGAAGCTTTCTTT. The rearrangement joins TRBV6-5 to TRBJ1-1; unclear D gene. The V gene's germline CDR1 is MNHEY and CDR2 SVGAGI. There are 12 residues in the CDR3. The ends were cut back, 6 bases at V and 3 bases at J, with 8 bases in the middle.